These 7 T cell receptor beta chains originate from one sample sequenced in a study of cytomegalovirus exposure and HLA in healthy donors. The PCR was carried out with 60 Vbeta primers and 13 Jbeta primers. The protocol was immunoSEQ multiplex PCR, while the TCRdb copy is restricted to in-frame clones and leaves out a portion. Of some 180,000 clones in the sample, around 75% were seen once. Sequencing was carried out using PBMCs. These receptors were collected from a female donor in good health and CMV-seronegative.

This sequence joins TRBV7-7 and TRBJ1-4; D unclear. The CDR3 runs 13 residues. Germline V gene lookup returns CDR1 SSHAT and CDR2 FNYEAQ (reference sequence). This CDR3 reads CASGEALNEKLFF. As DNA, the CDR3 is TGTGCTAGCGGAGAGGCCCTTAATGAAAAACTGTTTTTT.

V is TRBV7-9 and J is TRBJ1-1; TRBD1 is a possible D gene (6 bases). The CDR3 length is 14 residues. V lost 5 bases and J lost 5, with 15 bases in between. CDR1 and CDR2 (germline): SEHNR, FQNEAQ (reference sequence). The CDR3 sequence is CASSPEGGWTEAFF. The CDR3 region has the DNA TGTGCCAGCAGCCCAGAGGGGGGGTGGACTGAAGCTTTCTTT.

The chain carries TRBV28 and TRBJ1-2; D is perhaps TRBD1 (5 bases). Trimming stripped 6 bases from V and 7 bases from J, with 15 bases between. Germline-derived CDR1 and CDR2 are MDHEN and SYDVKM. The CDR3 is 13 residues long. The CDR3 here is CASRLPGGGGYTF. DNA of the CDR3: TGTGCCAGCAGGTTACCCGGGGGGGGTGGCTACACCTTC.

CDR3 protein: CASSSPTGGYGYEQYF. Written as DNA, the CDR3 is TGTGCCAGCAGCTCCCCGACAGGGGGCTATGGCTACGAGCAGTACTTC. The genes are TRBV7-8 and TRBJ2-7; 10 nucleotides match TRBD1. Germline V gene lookup returns CDR1 SGHVS and CDR2 FQNEAQ. The V and J ends lost 4 bases and 3 bases, in that order; junction bases with no gene match: 9. This CDR3 has 16 amino acids.

DNA for the CDR3: TGTGCCAGTAGTCGAGGGAGTGCAGATACGCAGTATTTT. It translates to CASSRGSADTQYF. The chain has TRBV19 and TRBJ2-3; D perhaps matches TRBD2 (5 bases). The length of the CDR3 is 13 residues. V was trimmed by 5 bases and J by 4 bases, leaving 10 bases between them. Germline V gene sequence: CDR1 LNHDA, CDR2 SQIVND (reference sequence).

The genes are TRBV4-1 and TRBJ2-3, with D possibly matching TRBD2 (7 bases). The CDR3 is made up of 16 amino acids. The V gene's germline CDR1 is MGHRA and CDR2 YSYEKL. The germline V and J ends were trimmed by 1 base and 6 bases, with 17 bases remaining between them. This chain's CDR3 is CASSQVGGGRQDTQYF. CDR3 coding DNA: TGCGCCAGCAGCCAAGTGGGGGGGGGCCGGCAGGATACGCAGTATTTT.

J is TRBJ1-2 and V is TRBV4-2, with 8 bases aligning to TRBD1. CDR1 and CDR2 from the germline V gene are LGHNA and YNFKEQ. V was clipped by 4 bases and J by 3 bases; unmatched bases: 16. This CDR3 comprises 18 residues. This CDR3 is CASSPQARLTGVDYGYTF. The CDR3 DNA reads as TGTGCCAGCAGCCCCCAAGCCAGGTTGACAGGGGTTGACTATGGCTACACCTTC.